The following is a T cell receptor (beta chain) sequence with its context. Its antigen remains unidentified. Other DNA sequences of this sample code for an identical CDR3. V lost 4 bases, J lost 7 bases, and 7 bases stayed unmatched. Germline CDR1 KGHSH, CDR2 LQKENI. The CDR3 extends over 14 amino acids. Clones were sequenced by immunoSEQ multiplex PCR, and TCRdb holds only the in-frame ones, with some missing. The sample consists of approximately 60,000 clones, 75% to 90% of them appearing once. This entry is derived from a study of T cell responses to AZD1222 COVID-19 vaccine. Findings and caveats of the study: Spike was spanned by vaccine-associated CD4 TCRs, with dominance at 160-218 and 743-854.

The V and J genes are TRBV18 and TRBJ1-5; 7 nucleotides match TRBD1. The input for sequencing was peripheral blood, taken on day 0 of MenACWY control vaccination. The clonotype comes from an adult in good health. CDR3 sequence: CASSLDRVGQPQHF. The CDR3 nucleotides read TGTGCCAGCTCACTAGACAGGGTCGGACAGCCCCAGCATTTT.